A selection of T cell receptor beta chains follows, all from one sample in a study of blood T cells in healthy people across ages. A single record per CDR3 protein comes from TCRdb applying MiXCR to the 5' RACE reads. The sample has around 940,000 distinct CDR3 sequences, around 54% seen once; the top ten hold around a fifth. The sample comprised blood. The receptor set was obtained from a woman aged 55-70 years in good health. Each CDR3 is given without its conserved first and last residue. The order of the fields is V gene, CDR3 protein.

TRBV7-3	ASSLTWTGFYNEQF
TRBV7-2	ASSSGGTGLNIQY
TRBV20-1	SATRRGQPQH
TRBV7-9	ASSSTLGQGGQETQY
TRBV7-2	ASSSREGEQF
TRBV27	ASSLSGVGSYEQY
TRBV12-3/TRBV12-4	ASIARRDSISSLDTQY
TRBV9	ASSETPLAGGTQY
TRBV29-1	SVVTGEGTEAF
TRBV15	ATSRERTLAKNIQY
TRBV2	ASSEWTVSSYEQY
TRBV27	ASSFLGQGGTYEQY
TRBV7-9	ASSRPTVSYEQY
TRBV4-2	ASNEGDMEHNEQF
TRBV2	ASSSRVIGTEAF
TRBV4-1	ASSQGTSGSEQF
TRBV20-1	SAHGTGETQY
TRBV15	ATSRDYGGSNQPQH